This T cell receptor (beta chain) was sequenced during a study of technical replicates of blood from a handful of donors. V dropped 4 bases and J dropped 5 bases, with 21 bases sitting between them. The CDR3 extends over 17 amino acids. From germline, CDR1 is SGHAT and CDR2 FQNNGV. TCRdb's copy holds only in-frame clones and misses some; the assay was immunoSEQ multiplex PCR. The repertoire holds tens of thousands of clones, with roughly 94% as singletons. This sequence originates from a human donor in good health. Sequencing used T cells isolated from PBMCs. The chain couples TRBV11-2 to TRBJ2-4, with D perhaps matching TRBD1 (6 bases). This CDR3 is CASSSRRKQGPQNIQYF. The CDR3 DNA is TGTGCCAGCAGCTCCCGCAGAAAACAGGGCCCCCAAAACATTCAGTACTTC. The full variable domain, with the rest looked up from reference TRBV11-2 and TRBJ2-4, is EAGVAQSPRYKIIEKRQSVAFWCNPISGHATLYWYQQILGQGPKLLIQFQNNGVVDDSQLPKDRFSAERLKGVDSTLKIQPAKLEDSAVYLCASSSRRKQGPQNIQYFGAGTRLSVL.